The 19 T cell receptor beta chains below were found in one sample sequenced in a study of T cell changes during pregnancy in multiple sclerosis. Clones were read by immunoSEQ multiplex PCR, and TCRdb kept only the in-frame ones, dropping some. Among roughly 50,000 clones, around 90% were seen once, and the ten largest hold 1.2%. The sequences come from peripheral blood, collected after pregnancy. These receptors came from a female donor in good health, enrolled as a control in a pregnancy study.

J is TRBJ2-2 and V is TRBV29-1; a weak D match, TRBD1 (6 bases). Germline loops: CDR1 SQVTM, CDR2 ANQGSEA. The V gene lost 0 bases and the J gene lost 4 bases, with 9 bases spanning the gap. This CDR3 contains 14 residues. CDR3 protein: CSVEESDSTGELFF. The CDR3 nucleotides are TGCAGCGTTGAAGAGTCGGACAGCACCGGGGAGCTGTTTTTT.

The CDR3, as DNA: TGTGCCAGCAGTTATCTTGGGGCCAACGTCCTGACTTTC. Its translation: CASSYLGANVLTF. The genes are TRBV11-3 and TRBJ2-6; no firm D call. V shed 6 bases and J shed 3 bases, with 6 bases lying between them. The CDR3 is 13 amino acids. The V gene's germline CDR1 is SGHNT and CDR2 YENEEA.

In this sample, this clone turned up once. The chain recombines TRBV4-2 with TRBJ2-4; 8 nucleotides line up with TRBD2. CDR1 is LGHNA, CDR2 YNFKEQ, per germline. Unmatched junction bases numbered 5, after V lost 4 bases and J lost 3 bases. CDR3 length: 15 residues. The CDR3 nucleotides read TGTGCCAGCAGCCTGATAGCGGGGTTCAAAAACATTCAGTACTTC. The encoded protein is CASSLIAGFKNIQYF.

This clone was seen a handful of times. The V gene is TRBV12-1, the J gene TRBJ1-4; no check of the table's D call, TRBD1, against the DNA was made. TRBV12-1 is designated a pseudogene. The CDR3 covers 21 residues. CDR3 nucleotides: TGTGCCAGCAGCTTTCGGACCGGGACAGGGAAAGAAGAGGCTGGGAATGAAAAACTGTTTTTT. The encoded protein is CASSFRTGTGKEEAGNEKLFF.

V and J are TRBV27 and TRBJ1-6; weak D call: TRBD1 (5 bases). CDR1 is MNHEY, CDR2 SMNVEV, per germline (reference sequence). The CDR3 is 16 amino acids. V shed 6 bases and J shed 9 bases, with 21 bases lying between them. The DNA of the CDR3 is TGTGCCAGCAGGTCCTGGCGGGAGGGGATAAGTTCACCCCTCCACTTT. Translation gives CASRSWREGISSPLHF.

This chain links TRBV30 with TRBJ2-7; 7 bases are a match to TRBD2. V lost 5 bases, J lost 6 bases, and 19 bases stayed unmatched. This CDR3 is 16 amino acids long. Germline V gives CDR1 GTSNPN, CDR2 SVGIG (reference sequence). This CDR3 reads CAWGRVVGTDISEQYF. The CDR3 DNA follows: TGTGCCTGGGGGAGGGTAGTTGGGACGGATATCTCCGAGCAGTACTTC.

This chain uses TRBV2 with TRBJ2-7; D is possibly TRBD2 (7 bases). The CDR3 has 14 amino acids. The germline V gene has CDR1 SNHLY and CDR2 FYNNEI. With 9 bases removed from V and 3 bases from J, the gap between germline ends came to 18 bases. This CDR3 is CASSNQGGGYEQYF. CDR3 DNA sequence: TGTGCCAGTAGTAATCAGGGAGGGGGCTACGAGCAGTACTTC.

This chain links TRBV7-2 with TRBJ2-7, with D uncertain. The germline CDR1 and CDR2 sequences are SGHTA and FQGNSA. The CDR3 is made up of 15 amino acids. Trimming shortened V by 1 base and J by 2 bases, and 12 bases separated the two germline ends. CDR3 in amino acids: CASSLEAYRAYEQYF. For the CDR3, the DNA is TGTGCCAGCAGCTTAGAGGCATATCGGGCCTACGAGCAGTACTTC.

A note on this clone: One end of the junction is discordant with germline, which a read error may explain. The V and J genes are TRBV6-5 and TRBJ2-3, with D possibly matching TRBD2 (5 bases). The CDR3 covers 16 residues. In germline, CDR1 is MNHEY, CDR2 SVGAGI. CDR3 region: CASSYWETRDTNTQYF. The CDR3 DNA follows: TGTGCCAGCAGTTACTGGGAGACCAGAGACACAAATACGCAGTATTTT.

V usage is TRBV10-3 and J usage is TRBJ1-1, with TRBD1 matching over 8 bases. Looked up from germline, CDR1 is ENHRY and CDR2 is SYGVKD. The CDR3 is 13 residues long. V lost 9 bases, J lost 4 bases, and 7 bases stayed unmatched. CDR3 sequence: CAIGQGEGTEAFF. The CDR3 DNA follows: TGTGCCATAGGACAGGGAGAGGGCACTGAAGCTTTCTTT.

CDR3 protein: CASSHTGGALHF. The CDR3 nucleotides read TGCGCCAGCAGCCACACAGGGGGAGCTTTACATTTT. The chain combines TRBV4-1 with TRBJ1-5; TRBD1 agrees at 8 bases. The CDR3 totals 12 residues. V dropped 3 bases and J dropped 16; count of bases not matched to a gene: 8. CDR1 MGHRA and CDR2 YSYEKL come from the germline V gene.

The CDR3 reads CASRYITGSAETQYF. In DNA form, the CDR3 reads TGCGCCAGCAGGTATATCACAGGGTCCGCCGAGACCCAGTACTTC. This chain uses TRBV5-1 with TRBJ2-5; D might be TRBD1 (6 bases). V lost 5 bases and J 5 bases, leaving 19 bases between the germline ends. CDR1 is SGHRS, CDR2 YFSETQ, per germline. There are 15 residues in the CDR3.

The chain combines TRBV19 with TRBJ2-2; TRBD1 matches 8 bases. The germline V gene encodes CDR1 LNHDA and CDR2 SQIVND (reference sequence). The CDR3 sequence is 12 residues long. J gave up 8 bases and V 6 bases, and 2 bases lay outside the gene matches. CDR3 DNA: TGTGCCAGTAGGGACAGGGTAGGGGAGCTGTTTTTT. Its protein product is CASRDRVGELFF. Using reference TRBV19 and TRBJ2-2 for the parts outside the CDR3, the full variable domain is DGGITQSPKYLFRKEGQNVTLSCEQNLNHDAMYWYRQDPGQGLRLIYYSQIVNDFQKGDIAEGYSVSREKKESFPLTVTSAQKNPTAFYLCASRDRVGELFFGEGSRLTVL.

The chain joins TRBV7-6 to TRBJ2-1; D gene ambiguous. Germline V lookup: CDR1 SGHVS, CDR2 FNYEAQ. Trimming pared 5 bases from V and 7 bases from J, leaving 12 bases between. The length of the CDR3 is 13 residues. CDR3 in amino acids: CASSRRHGNEQFF. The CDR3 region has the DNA TGTGCCAGCAGCCGCAGACATGGGAATGAGCAGTTCTTC.

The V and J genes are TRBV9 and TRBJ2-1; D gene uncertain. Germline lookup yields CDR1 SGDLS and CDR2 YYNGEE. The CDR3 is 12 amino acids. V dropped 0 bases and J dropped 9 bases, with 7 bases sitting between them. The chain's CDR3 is CASSVGSVEQFF. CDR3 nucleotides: TGTGCCAGCAGCGTAGGCAGCGTTGAGCAGTTCTTC.

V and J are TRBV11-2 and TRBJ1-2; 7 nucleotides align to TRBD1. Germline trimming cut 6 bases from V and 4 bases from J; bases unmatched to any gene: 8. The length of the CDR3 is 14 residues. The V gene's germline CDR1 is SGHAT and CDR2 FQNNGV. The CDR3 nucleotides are TGTGCCAGCAGTTCGACAGGGTTGGCCTATGGCTACACCTTC. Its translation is CASSSTGLAYGYTF.

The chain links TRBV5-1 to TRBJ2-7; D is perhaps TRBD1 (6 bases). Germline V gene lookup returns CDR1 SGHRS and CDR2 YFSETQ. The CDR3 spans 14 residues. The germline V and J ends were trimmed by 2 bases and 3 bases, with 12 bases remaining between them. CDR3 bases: TGCGCCAGCAGCTTTGGGGACACCGACTACGAGCAGTACTTC. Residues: CASSFGDTDYEQYF.

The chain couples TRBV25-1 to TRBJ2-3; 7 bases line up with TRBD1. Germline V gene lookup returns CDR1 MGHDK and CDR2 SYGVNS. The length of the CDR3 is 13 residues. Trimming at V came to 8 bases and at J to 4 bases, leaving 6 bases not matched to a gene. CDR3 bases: TGTGCCAGCGGATGGGACAGTCCAGATACGCAGTATTTT. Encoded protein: CASGWDSPDTQYF.

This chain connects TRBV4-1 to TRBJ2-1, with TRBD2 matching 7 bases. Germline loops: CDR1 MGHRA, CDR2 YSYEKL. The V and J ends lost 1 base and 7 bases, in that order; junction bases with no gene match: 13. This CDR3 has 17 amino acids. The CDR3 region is CASSQVGTGGPRNEQFF. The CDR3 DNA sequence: TGCGCCAGCAGCCAAGTTGGAACGGGAGGACCGAGGAATGAGCAGTTCTTC.